Listed below are T cell receptor beta chains from one sample, sequenced in a study of OX40 agonist ivuxolimab in advanced cancers. Sequenced by immunoSEQ multiplex PCR; TCRdb stores in-frame clones only, minus some. The sample records about 67,000 clones, roughly nine tenths being singletons. The material was CD4+ or CD8+ T cells sorted from blood, obtained in a trial of the OX40 agonist ivuxolimab. These receptor sequences come from an adult with an advanced solid tumor such as melanoma, head and neck, liver or kidney cancer. CDR3s leave out the opening cysteine and the closing phenylalanine or tryptophan.

ASSLTGTSGNEQF TRBJ2-1 TRBV7-3
ASSPDSQIGAF TRBJ1-1 TRBV7-9
ASSLDRVPDTQY TRBJ2-3 TRBV6-1
AWSGGRESITEAF TRBJ1-1 TRBV30
ASRMSPYNEQF TRBJ2-1 TRBV27
ASSPDKTGSTYNEQF TRBJ2-1 TRBV7-2
ASSYRQGNYGYT TRBJ1-2 TRBV2
ASDDTGHGEKLF TRBJ1-4 TRBV6-1
ASSVPRTSGRYEQY TRBJ2-7 TRBV27
ASSNSGTGTEAF TRBJ1-1 TRBV6-1
ASSSAGISYEQY TRBJ2-7 TRBV5-1
ASSIWREASDTQY TRBJ2-3 TRBV28
ASSQGFTQY TRBJ2-3 TRBV4-1
ASSLSLGRETQY TRBJ2-5 TRBV27
ASSVQGKHDSPLH TRBJ1-6 TRBV9
ASSLDRVGIHDEQY TRBJ2-7 TRBV28
ASRTGQGGTKAF TRBJ1-1 TRBV6-5
ASSQVPGGTETQY TRBJ2-5 TRBV4-2
ASSPGTDYGYT TRBJ1-2 TRBV28
AWEQGNTQY TRBJ2-3 TRBV30
ASSPTGAFYEQY TRBJ2-7 TRBV7-3
ASSRQGANEQY TRBJ2-7 TRBV4-1
ASSSGLAGLTGELF TRBJ2-2 TRBV6-5
ASSQPWTGGTANTGELF TRBJ2-2 TRBV5-1
ASSGWGDRGFGNTIY TRBJ1-3 TRBV6-1
ASSESTLAAGSGNTIY TRBJ1-3 TRBV10-1
ASSWSGLGRSTEAF TRBJ1-1 TRBV5-1
ATSRVGSGTYEQY TRBJ2-7 TRBV15
ASSPLGSQHLNGYT TRBJ1-2 TRBV7-9
ASRREEGRSYEQY TRBJ2-7 TRBV5-1
ASSLIRIGYT TRBJ1-2 TRBV7-2
ASKQKTGLNYGYT TRBJ1-2 TRBV6-4
ASSRLPGLVNTGELF TRBJ2-2 TRBV27
ASSPGTYPSYEQY TRBJ2-7 TRBV18